This record looks at one T cell receptor beta chain sequence and its context. Its specificity is not known. The PCR had 60 Vbeta and 13 Jbeta primers. Data came from immunoSEQ multiplex PCR; TCRdb stores just in-frame clones and leaves some out. The sample yields 160,000 or so clones, roughly 80% seen once. The sample comes from a study of cytomegalovirus exposure and HLA in healthy donors. Study observations and caveats: Sequencing depth roughly uniform across donors was assumed in presence/absence analyses. Certain sequence variants were highly shared and formed a cluster, and this cluster was likely a sequencing artifact.

CDR3 length equals 13 residues. Germline V gene sequence: CDR1 MNHEY, CDR2 SVGAGI. V was trimmed by 0 bases and J by 6 bases, leaving 8 bases between them. The gene calls are TRBV6-5 and TRBJ1-2; D ambiguous. The clonotype was recovered from a woman aged 30 to 39 in good health and CMV-seropositive. What was sequenced was PBMCs. The CDR3 spells CASSYSAGDGYTF. The DNA for the CDR3 is TGTGCCAGCAGTTACTCAGCGGGAGATGGCTACACCTTC.